The present T cell receptor beta chain was sequenced within a study of radiation and T cells in renal cell carcinoma. The overall study: Nephrectomy followed 15 Gy stereotactic body radiation by 4 weeks.

Some clones are missing from TCRdb's copy, which holds only in-frame ones; the method was immunoSEQ multiplex PCR. The data show some 100,000 clones, 82% seen once. Documented time point: baseline pretreatment blood. Treatment in this sample: 15 Gy SBRT to primary tumor, nephrectomy 4 weeks later. The trim removed 4 bases at V and 8 bases at J, leaving 9 bases unmatched. CDR1 is MGHRA and CDR2 is YSYEKL in the germline V gene. This CDR3 has 15 amino acids. Sequenced here: blood, sampled from a patient whose treatment included radiotherapy and nephrectomy. This clonotype was obtained from a man aged 55 to 70 with renal cell carcinoma. This sequence joins TRBV4-1 and TRBJ1-5, with 9 bases matching TRBD1. CDR3 amino acids: CASSRSPGQGKPQHF. Written as DNA, the CDR3 is TGCGCCAGCAGCCGAAGCCCGGGACAGGGCAAGCCCCAGCATTTT.